This T cell receptor (beta chain) is drawn from a study of regulatory T cells in long-lasting Graves disease. Construction of the TCR beta libraries employed iRepertoire HTBI primers in conjunction with Arm-PCR of CDR3 regions. TCRdb re-called the multiplex PCR reads through MiXCR, storing one row per CDR3 protein. This table holds under 400,000 distinct CDR3 sequences, 16% found once. This clonotype was seen at least ten times. Indicated time point: newly diagnosed GD, antithyroid drugs for less than 3 months. PBMC RNA served as the TCR library source. The CDR3 runs 11 residues. The junction had 4 bases not matched to a gene; V was cut back by 2 bases and J by 13 bases. Germline CDR1 MDHEN, CDR2 SYDVKM. This sample also belongs to another study, concerning T cells in Graves' hyperthyroidism and ophthalmopathy.

The clonotype originates from a man in his forties with Graves disease. The material sequenced was peripheral blood mononuclear cells (PBMCs), taken at new diagnosis, from a patient treated with antithyroid drugs. The rearrangement uses TRBV28 and TRBJ2-5, with TRBD2 identical over 7 bases. CDR3 coding DNA: TGTGCCAGCAGTTTAACTAGCGCGTTGTACTTC. Translation: CASSLTSALYF. The whole variable domain, filled in from reference TRBV28 and TRBJ2-5, reads DVKVTQSSRYLVKRTGEKVFLECVQDMDHENMFWYRQDPGLGLRLIYFSYDVKMKEKGDIPEGYSVSREKKERFSLILESASTNQTSMYLCASSLTSALYFGPGTRLLVL.